The present TCR beta chain was sequenced within a study of tumor-infiltrating lymphocytes in primary liver carcinoma. This CDR3 has 13 residues. Germline-derived CDR1 and CDR2 are SQVTM and ANQGSEA. J gave up 1 base and V 7 bases, and 3 bases lay outside the gene matches. Starting material for RNA and DNA co-extraction consisted of about 17-31 mg of unsorted bulk tissue. In this sample, this clonotype turned up many times. Starting material of 450 to 550 ng total RNA yielded TCR beta cDNA via a constant-region primer. Construction of TCR beta libraries relied on three successive nested multiplex PCR rounds employing slightly modified ARM-PCR. It was with TRBV1-TRBV30 forward primers and a C-beta reverse primer that the first two PCR rounds were run, at around 10 cycles each. TCRdb processed the multiplex PCR reads anew with MiXCR; each CDR3 protein has one entry. This table holds 90,000 to 150,000 distinct CDR3 sequences, about two thirds found once.

The source material was tumor-adjacent normal liver tissue. The source is a woman aged 60-75 years with primary liver carcinoma and hepatitis B virus infection. The chain joins TRBV29-1 to TRBJ2-2; TRBD1 aligns across 7 bases. CDR3 in DNA: TGCAGCGCGCGGACAGGGAACACCGGGGAGCTGTTTTTT. Translation gives CSARTGNTGELFF.